This record concerns one TCR beta chain sequence. Its binding antigen is unknown. No clone much larger than this one lies a single base away; base qualities are absent. The library was obtained by the immunoSEQ multiplex PCR assay. Sourced from immuneACCESS, this table was stored by TCRdb with only in-frame sequences that have V and J called. A share of the clones is absent; for the studies checked, an unresolved V gene accounts for under half, and the remainder has no known explanation. Here the sample has more than 85,000 clones; around 93% occur a single time. Of the sample, around 0.96% falls within the top ten clones. The data were obtained in a study of T cell changes during pregnancy in multiple sclerosis (dated by TCRdb to between 2018 and 2021). General notes on the study: The study looked at changes in the T cell repertoire across pregnancy in women with multiple sclerosis.

From the cysteine up to the phenylalanine, the CDR3 has a length of 19 residues. The retained sequence is limited to the CDR3, 57 bases, with the frame set at the first base. CDR1 and CDR2 are drawn from the germline V gene (reference sequence): SEHNR, FQNEAQ. V is cut back by 5 bases and J by 0 bases, with 9 bases in the junction unmatched. Here the sequenced sample was peripheral blood, taken before pregnancy. The sequence was collected from a female donor with multiple sclerosis, enrolled in a pregnancy study. The receptor chain draws on TRBV7-9 and TRBJ2-1, with 14 junctional bases fitting TRBD2. The sequenced DNA is TGTGCCAGCAGCCGACGACTAGCGGGAGGGTGGAGCTCCTACAATGAGCAGTTCTTC. It codes for CASSRRLAGGWSSYNEQFF.